The clone carrying this T cell receptor beta chain was detected many times. The sample's time point: sample taken at primary tumor resection. Whole RNA came from tumor, nontumor lung or frozen PBMC and was sequenced without being sorted. Untreated early-stage non-small cell lung cancer patients, 65 to 90 in total, were the donors. The entry originates in a study of spatial heterogeneity in lung cancer. Study background: The library had UMIs, and each TCR and UMI pair averaged more than ten raw reads.

TCRdb used MiXCR to reprocess the 5' RACE reads, holding one entry per CDR3 protein. The sample holds 60,000 to 90,000 distinct CDR3 sequences; less than 15% are singletons and the top ten take 7.2%. Germline CDR1 and CDR2: SGHRS and YFSETQ. The CDR3 has 14 residues. With 1 base removed from V and 3 bases from J, the gap between germline ends came to 11 bases. This specimen consisted of PBMCs, obtained at surgery. The chain couples TRBV5-1 to TRBJ2-7, with D possibly TRBD1 on 6 matching bases. This TCR came from a male donor with early-stage non-small cell lung cancer. The CDR3 DNA reads TGCGCCAGCAGCTTGACAGGGAGAGGCTACGAGCAGTACTTC. Protein product: CASSLTGRGYEQYF.